The next 9 T cell receptor gamma chains were all read from a single sample in a study of gamma-delta T cells after stem cell transplantation. TCRdb re-analyzed the RT-PCR reads via CATT. Here the sample spans about 910 gamma-chain clones, around 31% being singletons. The sequenced sample was gamma-delta T cells. Receptors originate from a human donor. It is not recorded whose cells these are; they may come from a transplant donor.

The chain employs TRGV9 and TRGJ1 or TRGJ2. Assignment of the J gene here rests on matching the DNA to germline, because TCRdb gives none. J lost 4 bases, V lost 0 bases, and 3 bases had no gene match. CDR3 length: 13 amino acids. Germline V gene sequence: CDR1 GITISATS, CDR2 ISYDGTV (reference sequence). This chain's CDR3 is CALWEVHYYKKLF. DNA of the CDR3: TGTGCCTTGTGGGAGGTGCACTATTATAAGAAACTCTTT.

In its sample, this clone is large (0.1 to 1%). Other nucleotide sequences from this sample produce the same CDR3. The rearrangement uses TRGV9 and TRGJP. No J gene is reported in TCRdb; it was inferred here by comparing the DNA with germline. Trimming removed 2 bases from V and 7 bases from J; junction bases left unmatched: 5. The CDR3 is 16 residues long. CDR1 GITISATS and CDR2 ISYDGTV come from the germline V gene (reference sequence). The CDR3 nucleotides are TGTGCCTTGTGGGAGGCCCGGGAGTTGGGCAAAAAAATCAAGGTATTT. Amino acid sequence: CALWEARELGKKIKVF.

Turning to this clone: A much larger clone sits a single nucleotide away, making a read error possible. V and J are TRGV9 and TRGJP. TCRdb offers no J gene call, so here the DNA was matched to germline to obtain one. The length of the CDR3 is 17 residues. CDR1 and CDR2 (germline): GITISATS, ISYDGTV (reference sequence). CDR3 in DNA: TGTGCCTTGCGGGAGGTGACGAGAGAGTTGGGCAAAAAAATCAAGGTATTT. Translation gives CALREVTRELGKKIKVF.

The genes are TRGV9 and TRGJ1 or TRGJ2. Germline matching of the DNA provided the J gene here, since TCRdb leaves it blank. CDR3 size: 12 residues. Unmatched junction bases numbered 4, after V lost 4 bases and J lost 4 bases. Germline CDR1 GITISATS, CDR2 ISYDGTV (reference sequence). CDR3 region: CALWDPYYKKLF. Written as DNA, the CDR3 is TGTGCCTTGTGGGACCCGTATTATAAGAAACTCTTT.

Points on this clone: The likely explanation is a read error, given a far larger clone one base away. Other DNA sequences in the same sample also yield this CDR3. This rearrangement joins TRGV9 to TRGJ1 or TRGJ2. The J gene, missing from TCRdb, was assigned here through DNA to germline matching. This CDR3 is built from 11 residues. In germline, CDR1 is GITISATS, CDR2 ISYDGTV (reference sequence). CDR3 DNA: TGTGCCCTGTGGGAAAGATATAAGAAACTCTTT. Protein product: CALWERYKKLF.

On this clone itself: Other DNA variants within this sample encode the same CDR3. The V and J genes are TRGV9 and TRGJP. No J gene was available from TCRdb, and it was assigned here by a germline match of the DNA. CDR3 length equals 17 residues. Germline loops: CDR1 GITISATS, CDR2 ISYDGTV (reference sequence). The ends lost 1 base at V and 4 bases at J; junction bases unmatched: 4. Here the CDR3 DNA reads TGTGCCTTGTGGGAGGTATTACAAGAGTTGGGCAAAAAAATCAAGGTATTT. Its protein product is CALWEVLQELGKKIKVF.

This clone was found a few times. The V and J genes are TRGV9 and TRGJ1 or TRGJ2. No J gene is reported in TCRdb; it was inferred here by comparing the DNA with germline. V dropped 3 bases and J dropped 2; count of bases not matched to a gene: 4. This CDR3 has 13 amino acids. The V gene's germline CDR1 is GITISATS and CDR2 ISYDGTV (reference sequence). The CDR3 loop is CALWETYYYKKLF. In DNA form, the CDR3 reads TGTGCCTTGTGGGAGACCTATTATTATAAGAAACTCTTT.

In its sample, this clone is large. The CDR3 spells CALWEVLKLGKKIKVF. DNA of the CDR3: TGTGCCTTGTGGGAGGTGCTGAAGTTGGGCAAAAAAATCAAGGTATTT. The chain uses TRGV9 and TRGJP. TCRdb is silent on the J gene; assignment here came from matching the DNA to germline. Germline V gene lookup returns CDR1 GITISATS and CDR2 ISYDGTV (reference sequence). The CDR3 has 16 residues. The V segment lost 0 bases and the J segment 8 bases; nucleotides outside the gene matches: 4.

On this clone itself: It may be a read error: a sequence one base away is much more abundant. The CDR3 DNA follows: TGTGCCTTGTGGTGTGGTGATTGGATCAAGACGTTT. Its protein product is CALWCGDWIKTF. The rearrangement uses TRGV9 and TRGJP2. The J gene was missing in TCRdb and was found by matching the end of the DNA to germline. The length of the CDR3 is 12 residues. The junction had 4 bases not matched to a gene; V was cut back by 6 bases and J by 6 bases. The germline CDR1 and CDR2 sequences are GITISATS and ISYDGTV (reference sequence).